This T cell receptor (beta chain) was profiled in a study of cytomegalovirus exposure and HLA in healthy donors. The CDR3 totals 12 residues. Germline V gene lookup returns CDR1 SNHLY and CDR2 FYNNEI. Trimming removed 6 bases at V and 2 bases at J, with 8 bases between. In the PCR, 60 Vbeta and 13 Jbeta primers were used. Sequencing was performed with immunoSEQ multiplex PCR; in TCRdb, only in-frame clones are kept and a portion is missing. The sample lists 150,000 to 200,000 clones, about 85% occurring once. Turning to this clone: Antigen specificity is unknown.

Study-level findings and limits: Upon later analysis, HLA-associated TCR beta chains proved more clonally expanded than other, equally common chains.

The sequencing input was PBMCs. This clonotype was sampled from a woman between 50 and 59 years old in good health and CMV-seropositive. The chain has TRBV2 and TRBJ2-7; D gene ambiguous. CDR3 DNA sequence: TGTGCCAGCAGGCCCCGGGCCTACGAGCAGTACTTC. Amino acids: CASRPRAYEQYF.